This TCR beta chain was captured in a study of control samples from healthy donors and cancer patients. Assay used: immunoSEQ multiplex PCR; TCRdb lists only in-frame clones, some missing. This sample yields 70,000 or so clones, of which approximately 80% are seen a single time; 2.9% belongs to the top ten. This CDR3 is 13 amino acids long. V gave up 5 bases and J gave up 3 bases, with 11 bases separating them. Germline CDR1 SGHRS, CDR2 YFSETQ. Source material: PBMCs. The chain employs TRBV5-1 and TRBJ1-1; tentatively, D is TRBD1 (5 bases). This sequence originates from a woman between 45 and 65 years old with lung cancer. CDR3 protein: CASRPGSDTEAFF. The DNA of the CDR3 is TGCGCCAGCAGGCCAGGGTCCGACACTGAAGCTTTCTTT.